Following are 25 T cell receptor beta chains from one sample sequenced in a study of cytomegalovirus exposure and HLA in healthy donors. The study ran its PCR with 60 Vbeta and 13 Jbeta primers. The method was immunoSEQ multiplex PCR; TCRdb's version includes in-frame clones alone and lacks a portion of them. The table records 100,000 to 150,000 clones, around 77% of them present only once. The sample consisted of PBMCs. The receptor set was obtained from a woman aged 55-70 years in good health and CMV-seronegative.

The gene calls are TRBV6-5 and TRBJ1-1; 10 bases fit TRBD1. There are 14 residues in the CDR3. The junction had 7 bases not matched to a gene; V was cut back by 7 bases and J by 5 bases. CDR1 and CDR2 from the germline V gene are MNHEY and SVGAGI. CDR3 sequence reads: CASNVDRGWTEAFF. The CDR3 DNA reads TGTGCCAGCAACGTGGACAGGGGGTGGACTGAAGCTTTCTTT.

The V gene is TRBV21-1, the J gene TRBJ2-7; the table's D gene call, TRBD1, was not cross checked with the DNA. TRBV21-1 is listed as a pseudogene. The CDR3 loop spans 15 amino acids. The CDR3 loop is CASSGGQGRVCEQYF. The CDR3 coding sequence is TGTGCCAGCAGCGGAGGACAGGGACGGGTTTGCGAGCAGTACTTC.

This chain connects TRBV7-6 to TRBJ2-5; TRBD1 agrees at 9 bases. CDR3 length: 14 residues. Looked up from germline, CDR1 is SGHVS and CDR2 is FNYEAQ. With 6 bases clipped from V and 3 bases from J, the junction kept 5 bases outside the gene matches. CDR3 DNA: TGTGCCAGCAGGCCCGGGACAGGGAAAGAGACCCAGTACTTC. Protein: CASRPGTGKETQYF.

The chain joins TRBV7-8 to TRBJ2-3; TRBD2 is a possible D gene (5 bases). CDR3 length equals 15 residues. V was pared by 2 bases and J by 2 bases, with 11 bases between. The germline V gene encodes CDR1 SGHVS and CDR2 FQNEAQ. The CDR3 DNA reads as TGTGCCAGCAGCTTACAGCGGTCTGTCACAGATACGCAGTATTTT. It is translated as CASSLQRSVTDTQYF.

The rearrangement uses TRBV4-2 and TRBJ1-2; 7 nucleotides match TRBD1. The CDR3 runs to 16 residues. Germline CDR1 and CDR2: LGHNA and YNFKEQ. The ends lost 1 base at V and 0 bases at J; junction bases unmatched: 5. CDR3 in DNA: TGTGCCAGCAGCCAAGGGACAGGCCTCACTAACTATGGCTACACCTTC. This sequence encodes CASSQGTGLTNYGYTF.

This rearrangement joins TRBV4-1 to TRBJ1-5; D may be TRBD1 (5 bases). The V and J ends lost 4 bases and 4 bases respectively, with 11 bases between them. CDR1 MGHRA and CDR2 YSYEKL come from the germline V gene. The CDR3 is 14 residues long. CDR3 region: CASSLGQGNQPQHF. The CDR3, as DNA: TGCGCCAGCAGCCTGGGCCAGGGAAATCAGCCCCAGCATTTT.

This chain links TRBV9 with TRBJ1-6, with TRBD1 identical over 8 bases. CDR1 and CDR2 from the germline V gene are SGDLS and YYNGEE. The CDR3 totals 13 residues. J gave up 10 bases and V 4 bases, and 4 bases lay outside the gene matches. The CDR3 reads CASSRQGSSPLHF. The DNA of the CDR3 is TGTGCCAGCAGCAGACAGGGGTCGTCACCCCTCCACTTT.

V and J are TRBV29-1 and TRBJ2-7, with D perhaps TRBD2 (5 bases). The CDR3 length is 15 residues. The V end was cut by 3 bases, the J end by 5 bases, with 20 bases between. Per germline, CDR1 SQVTM and CDR2 ANQGSEA. CDR3 sequence reads: CSVDVRGRRFNEQYF. The CDR3 region has the DNA TGCAGCGTTGATGTACGGGGAAGACGTTTCAACGAGCAGTACTTC.

The chain recombines TRBV4-1 with TRBJ2-5; 8 nucleotides match TRBD1. Germline V gene data show CDR1 as MGHRA and CDR2 as YSYEKL. The CDR3 loop spans 16 amino acids. V shed 4 bases, J shed 5 bases, and the junction held 12 bases outside the gene matches. DNA for the CDR3: TGCGCCAGCAGCCGGTCAGGGGGCAGGGTACGTGAGACCCAGTACTTC. It specifies CASSRSGGRVRETQYF.

The count of this clone is one. V gene TRBV15 combines with J gene TRBJ2-5; a weak D match, TRBD2 (5 bases). In germline, CDR1 is LNHNV, CDR2 YYDKDF (reference sequence). CDR3 length: 15 amino acids. The germline V and J ends were trimmed by 5 bases and 3 bases, with 16 bases remaining between them. CDR3 sequence (DNA): TGTGCCACCAGCGGCTTGGTTGACTATAAAGAGACCCAGTACTTC. Translating it yields CATSGLVDYKETQYF.

V and J are TRBV6-1 and TRBJ2-1, with 9 bases identical to TRBD1. CDR3 length equals 15 residues. The germline CDR1 and CDR2 sequences are MNHNS and SASEGT. Trimming removed 8 bases from V and 4 bases from J; junction bases left unmatched: 9. The CDR3 DNA sequence: TGTGCCAGCTTAAAGACAGGGGGGAGATACAATGAGCAGTTCTTC. Protein sequence: CASLKTGGRYNEQFF.

This chain links TRBV7-6 with TRBJ2-5; D is possibly TRBD1 (7 bases). V lost 5 bases and J lost 4, with 20 bases in between. This CDR3 region has 16 residues. Germline values: CDR1 SGHVS, CDR2 FNYEAQ. DNA of the CDR3: TGTGCCAGCAGCACGTCCGGAGGGGGCGGATCAGAGACCCAGTACTTC. It codes for CASSTSGGGGSETQYF.

The V gene is TRBV6-1, the J gene TRBJ2-3, with 11 bases fitting TRBD2. Unmatched junction bases numbered 2, after V lost 3 bases and J lost 0 bases. Germline V gene lookup returns CDR1 MNHNS and CDR2 SASEGT. This CDR3 comprises 16 residues. The CDR3 DNA is TGTGCCAGCAGTGAGGGACTAGCGGCGAGCACAGATACGCAGTATTTT. This sequence encodes CASSEGLAASTDTQYF.

The chain carries TRBV5-1 and TRBJ2-1, with D perhaps TRBD1 (5 bases). This CDR3 contains 16 residues. The germline V gene has CDR1 SGHRS and CDR2 YFSETQ. V dropped 4 bases and J dropped 0 bases, with 14 bases sitting between them. DNA of the CDR3: TGCGCCAGCAGCGGAAGGGGTAGGAGCTCCTACAATGAGCAGTTCTTC. Translating gives CASSGRGRSSYNEQFF.

This clone occurred a few times. The genes are TRBV4-2 and TRBJ1-2, with 8 bases lining up with TRBD1. This CDR3 is 14 amino acids long. J was trimmed by 4 bases and V by 6 bases; bases with no gene match: 7. Germline CDR1 LGHNA, CDR2 YNFKEQ. The CDR3 DNA follows: TGTGCCAGCAGGCAGGGGGCGCGAGTCTATGGCTACACCTTC. Translating gives CASRQGARVYGYTF.

The chain uses TRBV10-2 and TRBJ1-5; D gene ambiguous. CDR1 is WSHSY and CDR2 is SAAADI in the germline V gene. This CDR3 region has 17 residues. Trimming removed 5 bases from V and 0 bases from J, with 17 bases in between. In DNA form, the CDR3 reads TGCGCCAGCAGTCCCTCATCTAGCCCGGGTAGCAATCAGCCCCAGCATTTT. It is translated as CASSPSSSPGSNQPQHF.

The rearrangement joins TRBV6-5 to TRBJ2-7; D might be TRBD1 (6 bases). V lost 7 bases and J lost 5, with 12 bases in between. There are 12 residues in the CDR3. Germline V CDR1 and CDR2: MNHEY, SVGAGI. The CDR3, as DNA: TGTGCCAGCAATCCTCCAGGGGACGAGCAGTACTTC. Translating it yields CASNPPGDEQYF.

This chain uses TRBV4-2 with TRBJ2-7; D possibly corresponds to TRBD2 (7 bases). Germline CDR1 LGHNA, CDR2 YNFKEQ. Trimming left V 0 bases short and J 2 bases short, with 32 bases between. The CDR3 has 22 amino acids. The CDR3 nucleotides are TGTGCCAGCAGCCAAGAATCTTCGGGGGGCGGGCTCAACCCCTCAAGAGCCTACGAGCAGTACTTC. Its protein is CASSQESSGGGLNPSRAYEQYF.

The rearrangement uses TRBV7-2 and TRBJ1-6; D gene unclear. CDR3 length: 15 residues. The V gene lost 6 bases and the J gene lost 7 bases, with 16 bases spanning the gap. Germline CDR1 SGHTA, CDR2 FQGNSA. The CDR3 here is CASRSFPAENSPLHF. CDR3 nucleotide sequence: TGTGCCAGCAGATCTTTTCCGGCGGAGAATTCACCCCTCCACTTT.

This clone was counted only a few times. The CDR3 here is CATAERVRTGELFF. The CDR3 coding sequence is TGTGCCACCGCCGAGAGGGTGAGAACCGGGGAGCTGTTTTTT. The chain is built from TRBV7-2 and TRBJ2-2; perhaps TRBD2 as D (5 bases). In germline, CDR1 is SGHTA, CDR2 FQGNSA. Trimming removed 10 bases at V and 5 bases at J, with 17 bases between. The CDR3 has 14 residues.

This rearrangement joins TRBV2 to TRBJ1-2; D call uncertain. There are 15 residues in the CDR3. The germline CDR1 and CDR2 sequences are SNHLY and FYNNEI. V lost 6 bases and J 0 bases, leaving 14 bases between the germline ends. Written as DNA, the CDR3 is TGTGCCAGCAGGGCGAGACTGGCGGCTAACTATGGCTACACCTTC. Protein sequence: CASRARLAANYGYTF.

The V gene is TRBV5-1, the J gene TRBJ1-1; D gene ambiguous. CDR1 and CDR2 from the germline V gene are SGHRS and YFSETQ. The length of the CDR3 is 15 residues. V was shortened by 3 bases and J by 2 bases, with 14 bases between the two germline ends. The CDR3 region has the DNA TGCGCCAGCAGCTATAGGAGCGGGGATAACACTGAAGCTTTCTTT. Translated: CASSYRSGDNTEAFF.

This clone has a single count. This chain links TRBV19 with TRBJ1-2, with 9 bases that match TRBD1. The germline V gene has CDR1 LNHDA and CDR2 SQIVND (reference sequence). This CDR3 has 15 amino acids. Trimming took 3 bases from V and 4 from J; bases not matched to a gene: 6. The CDR3 sequence: CASSIPGQGIYGYTF. The CDR3 coding sequence is TGTGCCAGTAGTATCCCGGGACAGGGTATCTATGGCTACACCTTC.

The rearrangement uses TRBV28 and TRBJ2-7; 8 nucleotides align to TRBD1. The CDR3 consists of 15 residues. The germline CDR1 and CDR2 sequences are MDHEN and SYDVKM. Trimming took 5 bases from V and 3 from J; bases not matched to a gene: 9. This CDR3 is CASSPPGTGYYEQYF. The CDR3 DNA sequence: TGTGCCAGCAGTCCTCCTGGGACAGGATACTACGAGCAGTACTTC.

This rearrangement joins TRBV27 to TRBJ2-7; 10 bases line up with TRBD1. CDR3 size: 12 residues. Germline V lookup: CDR1 MNHEY, CDR2 SMNVEV (reference sequence). V shed 5 bases, J shed 13 bases, and the junction held 8 bases outside the gene matches. CDR3 in DNA: TGTGCCAGCAGTGCAAGACAGGGGGCAACTTACTTC. It codes for CASSARQGATYF.